This TCR beta chain was observed in a study of cytomegalovirus exposure and HLA in healthy donors. Notes on the study in general: Highly shared sequence variants in one cluster were likely a sequencing artifact. Apparent HLA restriction characterized most CMV-associated TCR beta chains in a later analysis.

Comments on this clone: Its antigen is unknown.

Both 60 Vbeta primers and 13 Jbeta primers went into the PCR. Data came from immunoSEQ multiplex PCR; TCRdb stores just in-frame clones and leaves some out. Here the sample spans roughly 200,000 clones, approximately 88% being singletons. The CDR3 contains 21 residues. The J segment lost 8 bases and the V segment lost 4 bases, leaving 23 bases of the junction unmatched. Germline CDR1 is SGHDN and CDR2 is FVKESK. The chain is built from TRBV14 and TRBJ2-1; TRBD2 matches 13 bases. Sample: PBMCs. The source of this sequence is a boy aged 2 to 10 in good health and CMV-seronegative. The CDR3 region is CASSPLKRGTSGIRGPDEQFF. Written as DNA, the CDR3 is TGTGCCAGCAGCCCCCTCAAACGAGGGACTAGCGGGATTCGAGGCCCCGATGAGCAGTTCTTC.